What follows describes a single T cell receptor (beta chain). Its target is not known. The data derive from a study of cytomegalovirus exposure and HLA in healthy donors. General study results and limits: Diagnosis of cytomegalovirus status made by the classifier reportedly showed high specificity and sensitivity.

The assay was immunoSEQ multiplex PCR, and TCRdb's table has in-frame clones only and misses some. The data hold about 160,000 clones, with about 86% observed a single time. V was shortened by 1 base and J by 2 bases, with 18 bases between the two germline ends. This CDR3 is 17 amino acids long. Germline assignment: CDR1 SGHTA and CDR2 FQGNSA. The chain is built from TRBV7-2 and TRBJ2-7, with D possibly matching TRBD2 (6 bases). The sample taken for sequencing was PBMCs. The receptor's source is a woman younger than 30 in good health and CMV-seronegative. CDR3 coding DNA: TGTGCCAGCAGCTTAGGGAGTCGGGGGTCAGCGGCCTACGAGCAGTACTTC. Translating it yields CASSLGSRGSAAYEQYF.